The source of this TCR beta chain is a study of T cells in Graves' hyperthyroidism and ophthalmopathy. Per germline, CDR1 DFQATT and CDR2 SNEGSKA (reference sequence). This CDR3 is 14 amino acids long. The V end lost 0 bases, the J end lost 5 bases, and 13 bases lay between the germline ends. This clonotype was counted many times. Its antigen is undetermined. Absence of ophthalmopathy progression within 18 months defined stable Graves' hyperthyroidism. Regarding the study as a whole: A model of 13 V-J pairs discriminated ophthalmopathy from stable hyperthyroidism. Most thyroid clonotypes expanded above 0.001 were also detected in blood.

RNA transcripts were the template for amplifying TCR beta CDR3 regions. Researchers ran a first-round RT-PCR on the TCR CDR3 using the HTBI primer set. MiXCR, applied by TCRdb to the multiplex PCR reads, yields one record per CDR3 protein. The repertoire holds almost 600,000 distinct CDR3 sequences, with 40% to 55% as singletons. V and J are TRBV20-1 and TRBJ1-1, with D tentatively TRBD1 (5 bases). Sequencing was carried out using peripheral blood or thyroid tissue (not recorded which). The clonotype comes from a woman between 18 and 29 years old with Graves' hyperthyroidism. The CDR3, as DNA: TGCAGTGCTAGAGAGGGGCAGGGAGTTACTGAAGCTTTCTTT. Its protein is CSAREGQGVTEAFF.